This T cell receptor (beta chain) was recovered during a study of T cell responses to AZD1222 COVID-19 vaccine. Study context: Samples with a second dose at about 4 or about 12 weeks were pooled together. Regarding the study as a whole: Recipients of AZD1222 seropositive at baseline numbered only five or six. In all cases, repertoires were sampled only after the peak T cell response. Clonal diversity may have been underestimated in mostly white British donors.

The CDR3 covers 14 residues. Germline CDR1 and CDR2: MNHEY and SVGEGT. The V and J ends lost 6 bases and 7 bases, in that order; junction bases with no gene match: 7. In regard to this clone: Its antigen remains unknown.

Produced via immunoSEQ multiplex PCR; TCRdb's table is partial and in-frame only. The data hold 60,000 to 65,000 clones, with around 75% observed a single time. The receptor comes from an adult in good health. Material: peripheral blood, obtained on day 0 of AZD1222 vaccination. The chain combines TRBV6-2 or TRBV6-3 with TRBJ1-5; 9 nucleotides match TRBD1. The CDR3 DNA reads as TGTGCCAGCAGCCCGGGGACAGGGCGACAGCCCCAGCATTTT. Protein: CASSPGTGRQPQHF.